This passage covers 26 T cell receptor beta chains from one sample sequenced in a study of CD8 T cells in Susac syndrome. Random-hexamer reverse transcription was applied to roughly 0.45 to 1 ug RNA. Using its own MiXCR run on the immunoSEQ multiplex PCR reads, TCRdb lists one record per CDR3 protein. The sample carries 150,000 to 200,000 distinct CDR3 sequences, approximately 95% recorded once. Sequencing was performed on CD8+ T cells from PBMCs. The receptors come from a human donor with multiple sclerosis.

V and J are TRBV27 and TRBJ1-5; D possibly corresponds to TRBD1 (5 bases). Germline V lookup: CDR1 MNHEY, CDR2 SMNVEV (reference sequence). The CDR3 spans 15 residues. The V and J ends lost 2 bases and 4 bases respectively, with 12 bases between them. The CDR3 loop is CASSLGGSLNQPQHF. CDR3 nucleotides: TGTGCCAGCAGTTTAGGGGGGTCCCTGAATCAGCCCCAGCATTTT.

V gene TRBV7-6 combines with J gene TRBJ2-1; either TRBD1 or TRBD2 may supply D (7 bases each). V dropped 5 bases and J dropped 5 bases, with 16 bases sitting between them. In germline, CDR1 is SGHVS, CDR2 FNYEAQ. The CDR3 is made up of 15 amino acids. CDR3 loop: CASSRSGGENNEQFF. CDR3 coding DNA: TGTGCCAGCAGCCGATCAGGGGGGGAAAACAATGAGCAGTTCTTC.

This clonotype was seen once. The chain couples TRBV28 to TRBJ2-7; 9 nucleotides line up with TRBD1. The CDR3 totals 17 residues. The V gene end was trimmed by 6 bases and the J gene end by 2 bases; junction bases not matched to a gene: 14. Germline loops: CDR1 MDHEN, CDR2 SYDVKM. CDR3 nucleotide sequence: TGTGCCAGCAGCCGGACAGGGGTTACCTGGCAGCCCTACGAGCAGTACTTC. Protein product: CASSRTGVTWQPYEQYF.

V and J are TRBV28 and TRBJ2-2; possibly TRBD1 for D (7 bases). CDR1 is MDHEN and CDR2 is SYDVKM in the germline V gene. The CDR3 totals 15 residues. V was shortened by 8 bases and J by 1 base, with 14 bases between the two germline ends. The CDR3 DNA reads TGTGCCAGCCAAGGGAGGACAGGGAACACCGGGGAGCTGTTTTTT. Its translation: CASQGRTGNTGELFF.

The table lists this clonotype with a count of one. The V and J genes are TRBV24-1 and TRBJ2-2; D is uncertain. CDR3 size: 13 residues. The germline V and J ends were trimmed by 0 bases and 6 bases, with 4 bases remaining between them. Germline loops: CDR1 KGHDR, CDR2 SFDVKD. CDR3 sequence reads: CATSDLRPGELFF. CDR3 bases: TGTGCCACCAGTGATTTGAGGCCCGGGGAGCTGTTTTTT.

J is TRBJ1-1 and V is TRBV2; D perhaps matches TRBD1 (5 bases). Germline-derived CDR1 and CDR2 are SNHLY and FYNNEI. The CDR3 spans 12 residues. CDR3 in amino acids: CAYLGQGTEAFF. In DNA form, the CDR3 reads TGTGCGTATCTAGGACAAGGGACTGAAGCTTTCTTT.

The CDR3 DNA reads TGCAGTGCTAGAGATCAGGGGTACTCCTACAATGAGCAGTTCTTC. The encoded protein is CSARDQGYSYNEQFF. This chain uses TRBV20-1 with TRBJ2-1; a weak D match, TRBD1 (6 bases). Germline CDR1 DFQATT, CDR2 SNEGSKA (reference sequence). Trimming pared 0 bases from V and 0 bases from J, leaving 9 bases between. This CDR3 region has 15 residues.

The chain links TRBV5-7 to TRBJ2-2; D call uncertain. TRBV5-7 is noted as an ORF with a role that remains uncertain. Trimming removed 2 bases at V and 7 bases at J, with 6 bases between. This CDR3 is 12 amino acids long. CDR3: CASSFAGGELFF. CDR3 DNA: TGTGCCAGCAGCTTCGCCGGCGGGGAGCTGTTTTTT.

The chain combines TRBV5-6 with TRBJ1-6; weak D call: TRBD1 (6 bases). This CDR3 has 13 amino acids. V lost 3 bases and J 7 bases, leaving 8 bases between the germline ends. Germline-derived CDR1 and CDR2 are SGHDT and YYEEEE. CDR3: CASSSGENSPLHF. In nucleotides, the CDR3 is TGTGCCAGCAGCTCAGGGGAGAATTCACCCCTCCACTTT.

The rearrangement uses TRBV27 and TRBJ2-1, with D maybe TRBD2 (5 bases). Trimming left V 0 bases short and J 8 bases short, with 11 bases between. Per the germline V gene, CDR1 is MNHEY and CDR2 is SMNVEV (reference sequence). This CDR3 region has 14 residues. As DNA, the CDR3 is TGTGCCAGCAGTTTATCAGCACGGGGAGATGAGCAGTTCTTC. Amino acid sequence: CASSLSARGDEQFF.

The chain combines TRBV29-1 with TRBJ2-7; 7 bases map to TRBD2. CDR1 is SQVTM, CDR2 ANQGSEA, per germline. V lost 5 bases and J lost 3; bases outside the gene matches: 13. The CDR3 covers 15 residues. The CDR3 bases are TGCAGCGTTTCCGGACTAGAATATCAAGGCTACGAGCAGTACTTC. Translation: CSVSGLEYQGYEQYF.

V is TRBV27 and J is TRBJ2-5; D unresolved. The germline CDR1 and CDR2 sequences are MNHEY and SMNVEV (reference sequence). V lost 4 bases to trimming and J lost 2 bases, with 5 bases between them. The CDR3 consists of 12 residues. The CDR3 loop reads CASSSPQETQYF. The CDR3 region has the DNA TGTGCCAGCAGTTCCCCTCAAGAGACCCAGTACTTC.

The J gene is TRBJ2-3, the V gene TRBV29-1, with a weak D call TRBD2 (6 bases). The CDR3 is 14 residues long. CDR1 is SQVTM, CDR2 ANQGSEA, per germline. This CDR3 is CRAVGGEGTDTQYF. In nucleotides, the CDR3 is TGCAGAGCTGTCGGGGGAGAAGGCACAGATACGCAGTATTTT.

This clonotype was seen just once. This sequence joins TRBV9 and TRBJ2-1; D unresolved. CDR3 size: 14 residues. The V end lost 4 bases, the J end lost 1 base, and 9 bases lay between the germline ends. Germline assignment: CDR1 SGDLS and CDR2 YYNGEE. In DNA form, the CDR3 reads TGTGCCAGCAGCCCAGCGACGTCCTACAATGAGCAGTTCTTC. Its protein product is CASSPATSYNEQFF.

The V call is TRBV27, the J call TRBJ2-1; no reliable D call. Germline V gene data show CDR1 as MNHEY and CDR2 as SMNVEV (reference sequence). The V end lost 4 bases, the J end lost 5 bases, and 9 bases lay between the germline ends. CDR3 length equals 13 residues. CDR3 in amino acids: CASSYQAHNEQFF. DNA for the CDR3: TGTGCCAGCAGTTATCAAGCTCACAATGAGCAGTTCTTC.

This clonotype was seen a handful of times. The J gene is TRBJ2-2, the V gene TRBV5-1, with D possibly called TRBD1 or TRBD2 (5 bases each). V was shortened by 3 bases and J by 2 bases, with 11 bases between the two germline ends. Germline V gene sequence: CDR1 SGHRS, CDR2 YFSETQ. The CDR3 length is 15 residues. The CDR3 reads CASSSGTGNTGELFF. Here the CDR3 DNA reads TGCGCCAGCAGCTCCGGGACGGGAAACACCGGGGAGCTGTTTTTT.

The V and J genes are TRBV20-1 and TRBJ2-7; 9 nucleotides align to TRBD1. Germline loops: CDR1 DFQATT, CDR2 SNEGSKA (reference sequence). Unmatched junction bases numbered 6, after V lost 1 base and J lost 2 bases. The CDR3 has 15 amino acids. For the CDR3, the DNA is TGCAGTGCTAGAGCCCGGGACAGGGTGGCCTACGAGCAGTACTTC. Protein product: CSARARDRVAYEQYF.

The gene calls are TRBV5-4 and TRBJ2-7; a possible D gene is TRBD1 (6 bases). CDR1 and CDR2 (germline): SGHNT, YYREEE (reference sequence). The CDR3 loop spans 13 amino acids. The V and J ends lost 9 bases and 0 bases respectively, with 13 bases between them. Written as DNA, the CDR3 is TGTGCCACTGAGGGGGACGGCTCCTACGAGCAGTACTTC. Translating it yields CATEGDGSYEQYF.

The chain employs TRBV20-1 and TRBJ1-3; a weak D match, TRBD1 (5 bases). V was cut by 6 bases and J by 0 bases, with 12 bases left in between. This CDR3 is built from 14 residues. Germline-derived CDR1 and CDR2 are DFQATT and SNEGSKA (reference sequence). CDR3 bases: TGCAGTGCAACAGGACACCACTCTGGAAACACCATATATTTT. This gives the protein CSATGHHSGNTIYF.

J is TRBJ2-1 and V is TRBV3-1; TRBD2 matches 8 bases. Germline assignment: CDR1 LGHDT and CDR2 YNNKEL (reference sequence). J lost 4 bases, V lost 0 bases, and 2 bases had no gene match. CDR3 length: 15 residues. CDR3 sequence: CASSQEREDYNEQFF. The CDR3 bases are TGTGCCAGCAGCCAAGAGCGGGAGGATTACAATGAGCAGTTCTTC.

V is TRBV6-5 and J is TRBJ2-5, with TRBD1 matching over 8 bases. Germline V CDR1 and CDR2: MNHEY, SVGAGI. The CDR3 extends over 14 amino acids. The V segment lost 6 bases and the J segment 5 bases; nucleotides outside the gene matches: 8. The CDR3 sequence: CASSAWTGQETQYF. As DNA, the CDR3 is TGTGCCAGCAGCGCTTGGACAGGGCAGGAGACCCAGTACTTC.

V is TRBV7-9 and J is TRBJ2-1; either TRBD1 or TRBD2 may fit D (5 bases each). The length of the CDR3 is 13 residues. V was shortened by 5 bases and J by 15 bases, with 20 bases between the two germline ends. Germline values: CDR1 SEHNR, CDR2 FQNEAQ (reference sequence). The CDR3 DNA is TGTGCCAGCAGCCCCCAGGGACCGGAGGTAGGGTTCTTC. Amino acid sequence: CASSPQGPEVGFF.

The V gene is TRBV30, the J gene TRBJ2-1; 14 bases align to TRBD2. This CDR3 region has 13 residues. Germline-derived CDR1 and CDR2 are GTSNPN and SVGIG (reference sequence). V shed 7 bases, J shed 7 bases, and the junction held 3 bases outside the gene matches. Here the CDR3 DNA reads TGTGCCTACCGGACTAGCGGGAGGAATGAGCAGTTCTTC. Its translation is CAYRTSGRNEQFF.

The rearrangement joins TRBV21-1 to TRBJ1-1; no check of the table's D call, TRBD1, against the DNA was made. TRBV21-1 is flagged as a pseudogene. The CDR3 consists of 13 residues. The CDR3 DNA reads TGTGCCAGCATGAAGGGGAGAGTCACTGAAGCTTTCTTT. Its translation: CASMKGRVTEAFF.

The V and J genes are TRBV27 and TRBJ2-7, with a possible D match to TRBD1 (7 bases). With 2 bases removed from V and 5 bases from J, the gap between germline ends came to 13 bases. There are 14 residues in the CDR3. Germline values: CDR1 MNHEY, CDR2 SMNVEV (reference sequence). The CDR3 DNA sequence: TGTGCCAGCAGTTTAAGGAGGGGGCAAGACGAGCAGTACTTC. Amino acid sequence: CASSLRRGQDEQYF.

The genes are TRBV5-4 and TRBJ1-2; weak D call: TRBD1 (5 bases). Deletions cut 1 base from V and 3 bases from J, with 10 bases between. Germline assignment: CDR1 SGHNT and CDR2 YYREEE (reference sequence). CDR3 length: 14 amino acids. For the CDR3, the DNA is TGTGCCAGCAGCTTGATGGTGACAGACTATGGCTACACCTTC. This gives the protein CASSLMVTDYGYTF.